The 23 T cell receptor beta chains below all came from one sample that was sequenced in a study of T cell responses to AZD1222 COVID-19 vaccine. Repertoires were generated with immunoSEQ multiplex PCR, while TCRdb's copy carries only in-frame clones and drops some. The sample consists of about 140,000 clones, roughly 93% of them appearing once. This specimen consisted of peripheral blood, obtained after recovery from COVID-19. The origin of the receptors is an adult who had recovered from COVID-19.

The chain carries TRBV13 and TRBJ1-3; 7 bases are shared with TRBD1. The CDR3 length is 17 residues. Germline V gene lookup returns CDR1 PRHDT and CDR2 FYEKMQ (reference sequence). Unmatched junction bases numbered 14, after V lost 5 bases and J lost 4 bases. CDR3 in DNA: TGTGCCAGCAGCGGGGGCGAACAGGGGCTGGGGGGAAACACCATATATTTT. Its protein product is CASSGGEQGLGGNTIYF.

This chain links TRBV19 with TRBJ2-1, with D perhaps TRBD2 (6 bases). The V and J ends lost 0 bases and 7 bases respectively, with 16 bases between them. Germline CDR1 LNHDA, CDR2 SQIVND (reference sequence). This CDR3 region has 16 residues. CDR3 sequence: CASSIDRVGGSNEQFF. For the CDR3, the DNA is TGTGCCAGTAGTATAGATCGTGTAGGAGGGTCGAATGAGCAGTTCTTC. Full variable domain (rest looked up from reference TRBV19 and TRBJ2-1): DGGITQSPKYLFRKEGQNVTLSCEQNLNHDAMYWYRQDPGQGLRLIYYSQIVNDFQKGDIAEGYSVSREKKESFPLTVTSAQKNPTAFYLCASSIDRVGGSNEQFFGPGTRLTVL.

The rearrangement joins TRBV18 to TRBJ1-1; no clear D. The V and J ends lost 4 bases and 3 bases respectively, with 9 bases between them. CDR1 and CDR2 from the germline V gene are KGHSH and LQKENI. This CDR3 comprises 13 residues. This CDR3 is CASSQKGDTEAFF. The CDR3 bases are TGTGCCAGCTCACAGAAAGGAGACACTGAAGCTTTCTTT.

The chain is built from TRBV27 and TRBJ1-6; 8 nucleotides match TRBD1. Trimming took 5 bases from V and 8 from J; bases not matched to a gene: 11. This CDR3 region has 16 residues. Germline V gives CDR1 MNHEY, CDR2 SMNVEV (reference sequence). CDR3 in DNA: TGTGCCAGCAGTGAACCGCGACAGGGGAGGCATTCACCCCTCCACTTT. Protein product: CASSEPRQGRHSPLHF.

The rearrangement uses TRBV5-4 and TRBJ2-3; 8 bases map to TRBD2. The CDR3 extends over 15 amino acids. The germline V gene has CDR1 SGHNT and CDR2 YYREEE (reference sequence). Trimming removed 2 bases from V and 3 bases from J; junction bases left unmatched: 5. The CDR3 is CASSFGLARTDTQYF. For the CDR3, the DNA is TGTGCCAGCAGCTTCGGACTAGCCAGGACAGATACGCAGTATTTT.

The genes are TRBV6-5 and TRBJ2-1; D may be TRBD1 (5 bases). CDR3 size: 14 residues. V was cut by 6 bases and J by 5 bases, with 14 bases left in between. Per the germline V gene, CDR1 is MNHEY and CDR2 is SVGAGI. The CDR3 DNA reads TGTGCCAGCAGAAAGGGGAATGTTGACAATGAGCAGTTCTTC. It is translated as CASRKGNVDNEQFF.

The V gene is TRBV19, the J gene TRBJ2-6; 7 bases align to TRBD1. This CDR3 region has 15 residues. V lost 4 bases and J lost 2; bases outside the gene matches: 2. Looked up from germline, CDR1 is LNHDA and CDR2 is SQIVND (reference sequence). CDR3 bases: TGTGCCAGTAGTACGACAGGGCCTGGGGCCAACGTCCTGACTTTC. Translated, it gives CASSTTGPGANVLTF.

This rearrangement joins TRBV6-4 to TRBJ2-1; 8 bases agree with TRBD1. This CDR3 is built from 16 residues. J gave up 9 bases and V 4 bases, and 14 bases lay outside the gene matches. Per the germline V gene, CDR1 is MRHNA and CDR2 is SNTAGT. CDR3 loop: CASSARPGQVWFEQFF. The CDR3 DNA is TGTGCCAGCAGTGCCCGGCCGGGACAGGTATGGTTTGAGCAGTTCTTC.

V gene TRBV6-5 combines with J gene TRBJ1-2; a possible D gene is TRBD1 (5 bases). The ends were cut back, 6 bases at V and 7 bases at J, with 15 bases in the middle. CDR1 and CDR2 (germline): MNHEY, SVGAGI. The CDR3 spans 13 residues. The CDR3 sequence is CASSQTVMGGYTF. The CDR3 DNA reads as TGTGCCAGCAGCCAGACAGTAATGGGTGGCTACACCTTC.

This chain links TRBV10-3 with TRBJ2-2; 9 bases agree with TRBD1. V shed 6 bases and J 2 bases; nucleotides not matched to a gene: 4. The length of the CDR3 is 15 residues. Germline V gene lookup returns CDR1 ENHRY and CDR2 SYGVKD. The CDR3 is CAIRGDRENTGELFF. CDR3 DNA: TGTGCCATCAGAGGGGACAGGGAAAACACCGGGGAGCTGTTTTTT.

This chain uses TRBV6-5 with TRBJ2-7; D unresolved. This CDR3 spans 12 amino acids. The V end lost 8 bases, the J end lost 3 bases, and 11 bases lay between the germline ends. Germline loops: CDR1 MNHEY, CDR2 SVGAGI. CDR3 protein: CASEKVIYEQYF. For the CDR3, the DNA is TGTGCCAGCGAGAAGGTAATCTACGAGCAGTACTTC.

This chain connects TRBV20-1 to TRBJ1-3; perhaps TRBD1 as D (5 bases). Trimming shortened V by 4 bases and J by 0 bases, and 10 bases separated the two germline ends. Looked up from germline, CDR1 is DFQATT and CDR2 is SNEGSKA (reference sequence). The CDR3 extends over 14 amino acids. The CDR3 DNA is TGCAGTGCTATTGACAGCGACTCTGGAAACACCATATATTTT. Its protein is CSAIDSDSGNTIYF.

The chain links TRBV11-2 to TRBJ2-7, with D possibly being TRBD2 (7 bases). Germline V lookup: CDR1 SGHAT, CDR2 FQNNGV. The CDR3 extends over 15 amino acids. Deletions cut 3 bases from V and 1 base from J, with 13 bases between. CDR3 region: CASSLRGEGSYEQYF. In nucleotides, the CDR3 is TGTGCCAGCAGCTTGAGGGGGGAGGGATCCTACGAGCAGTACTTC.

Here the CDR3 reads CAWETGLVAGEQFF. CDR3 sequence (DNA): TGTGCCTGGGAAACGGGACTAGTTGCGGGTGAGCAGTTCTTC. The chain is built from TRBV30 and TRBJ2-1; 8 bases map to TRBD2. Germline trimming cut 5 bases from V and 9 bases from J; bases unmatched to any gene: 12. CDR3 length: 14 residues. Germline lookup yields CDR1 GTSNPN and CDR2 SVGIG (reference sequence).

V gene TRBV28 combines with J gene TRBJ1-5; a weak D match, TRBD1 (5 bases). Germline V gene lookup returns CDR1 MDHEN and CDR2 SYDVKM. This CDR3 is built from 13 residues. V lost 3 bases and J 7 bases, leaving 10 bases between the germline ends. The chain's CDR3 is CASSFWGEQPQHF. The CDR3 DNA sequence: TGTGCCAGCAGTTTTTGGGGGGAGCAGCCCCAGCATTTT.

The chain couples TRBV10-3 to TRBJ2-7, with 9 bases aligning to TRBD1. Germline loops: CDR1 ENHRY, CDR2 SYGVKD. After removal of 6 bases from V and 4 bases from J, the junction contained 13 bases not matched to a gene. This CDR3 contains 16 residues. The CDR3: CAISDLRQGVLYEQYF. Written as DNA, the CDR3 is TGTGCCATCAGCGACCTTCGACAGGGGGTTCTGTACGAGCAGTACTTC.

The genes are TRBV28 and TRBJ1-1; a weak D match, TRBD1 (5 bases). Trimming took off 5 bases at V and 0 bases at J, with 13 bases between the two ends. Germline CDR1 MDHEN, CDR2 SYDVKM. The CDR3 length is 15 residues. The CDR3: CASSPPGGVNTEAFF. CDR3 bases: TGTGCCAGCAGTCCCCCAGGAGGGGTGAACACTGAAGCTTTCTTT.

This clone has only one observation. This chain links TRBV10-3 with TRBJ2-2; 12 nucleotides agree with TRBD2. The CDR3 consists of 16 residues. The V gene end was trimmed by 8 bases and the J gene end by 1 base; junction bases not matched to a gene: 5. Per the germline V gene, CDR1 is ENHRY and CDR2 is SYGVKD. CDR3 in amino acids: CAIQTSGSLNTGELFF. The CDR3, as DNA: TGTGCCATCCAGACTAGCGGGAGTTTGAACACCGGGGAGCTGTTTTTT.

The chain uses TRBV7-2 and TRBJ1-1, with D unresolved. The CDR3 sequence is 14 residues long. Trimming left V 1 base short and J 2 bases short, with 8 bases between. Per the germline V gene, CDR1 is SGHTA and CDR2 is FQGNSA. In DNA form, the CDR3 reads TGTGCCAGCAGCTTAGTCTCGGGCAACACTGAAGCTTTCTTT. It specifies CASSLVSGNTEAFF. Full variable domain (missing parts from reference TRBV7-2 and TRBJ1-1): GAGVSQSPSNKVTEKGKDVELRCDPISGHTALYWYRQSLGQGLEFLIYFQGNSAPDKSGLPSDRFSAERTGGSVSTLTIQRTQQEDSAVYLCASSLVSGNTEAFFGQGTRLTVV.

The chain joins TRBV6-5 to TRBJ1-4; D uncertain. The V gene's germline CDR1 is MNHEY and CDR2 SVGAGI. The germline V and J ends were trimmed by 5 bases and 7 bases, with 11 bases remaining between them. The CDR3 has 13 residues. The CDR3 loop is CASSRGEGEKLFF. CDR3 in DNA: TGTGCCAGCAGTCGCGGGGAGGGTGAAAAACTGTTTTTT.

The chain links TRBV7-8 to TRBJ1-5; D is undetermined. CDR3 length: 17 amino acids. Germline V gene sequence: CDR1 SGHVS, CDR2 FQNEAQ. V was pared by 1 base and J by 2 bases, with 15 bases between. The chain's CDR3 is CASSLDLSGWGNQPQHF. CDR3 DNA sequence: TGTGCCAGCAGCTTAGATTTGTCAGGCTGGGGCAATCAGCCCCAGCATTTT.

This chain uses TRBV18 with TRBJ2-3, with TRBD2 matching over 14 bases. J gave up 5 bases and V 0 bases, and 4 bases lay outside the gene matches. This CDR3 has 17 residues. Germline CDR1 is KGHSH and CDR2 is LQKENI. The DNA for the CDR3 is TGTGCCAGCTCACCACCCTCGGGACTAGCGGGGGAAGATACGCAGTATTTT. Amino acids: CASSPPSGLAGEDTQYF.

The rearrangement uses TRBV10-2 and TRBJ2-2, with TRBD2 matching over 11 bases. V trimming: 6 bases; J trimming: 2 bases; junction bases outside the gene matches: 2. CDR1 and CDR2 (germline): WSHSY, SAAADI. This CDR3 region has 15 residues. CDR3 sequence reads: CASRGLAGNTGELFF. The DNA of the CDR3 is TGCGCCAGCAGAGGACTAGCGGGCAACACCGGGGAGCTGTTTTTT.